Below are 12 T cell receptor beta chains sequenced from a single sample in a study of blood T cell repertoires in COVID-19. Using immunoSEQ multiplex PCR, the repertoire was profiled, and TCRdb retains in-frame clones only, with some absent. This table has fewer than 75,000 clones, about nine tenths appearing once. The sequenced material came from peripheral blood. These receptor sequences come from a human donor in a cohort sampled during active COVID-19.

This clone is a singleton in its sample. The chain has TRBV15 and TRBJ2-3; 9 bases agree with TRBD1. The trim removed 3 bases at V and 0 bases at J, leaving 4 bases unmatched. Germline CDR1 is LNHNV and CDR2 is YYDKDF (reference sequence). The CDR3 contains 16 residues. CDR3 sequence: CATSRGQGLSTDTQYF. The CDR3 DNA follows: TGTGCCACCAGCAGGGGACAGGGCCTTAGCACAGATACGCAGTATTTT. Based on the CDR3 plus reference TRBV15 and TRBJ2-3, the full variable domain is DAMVIQNPRYQVTQFGKPVTLSCSQTLNHNVMYWYQQKSSQAPKLLFHYYDKDFNNEADTPDNFQSRRPNTSFCFLDIRSPGLGDTAMYLCATSRGQGLSTDTQYFGPGTRLTVL.

The DNA of the CDR3 is TGTGCCAGCAGCCTACGACAGGCAACTAATGAAAAACTGTTTTTT. Encoded protein: CASSLRQATNEKLFF. This chain links TRBV3-1 (or the pseudogene TRBV3-2) with TRBJ1-4; perhaps TRBD1 as D (6 bases). CDR3 size: 15 residues. Trimming removed 4 bases from V and 0 bases from J, with 9 bases in between. Germline V gene sequence: CDR1 LGHDT, CDR2 YNNKEL (reference sequence).

The chain is built from TRBV4-3 and TRBJ1-2; 8 bases match TRBD1. Losses at the gene ends were 1 base for V and 2 bases for J; bases not matched to a gene: 12. The CDR3 consists of 18 residues. The germline V gene has CDR1 LGHNA and CDR2 YSLEER. Written as DNA, the CDR3 is TGCGCCAGCAGCCAAGGTCGGACGATTCAGGGGGCCAACTATGGCTACACCTTC. Its protein product is CASSQGRTIQGANYGYTF.

V and J are TRBV12-5 and TRBJ1-1, with 11 bases fitting TRBD1. The ends lost 3 bases at V and 5 bases at J; junction bases unmatched: 2. This CDR3 is 14 amino acids long. Germline CDR1 reads LGHNT; CDR2 reads FRNRAP. CDR3 nucleotide sequence: TGTGCTAGTGGTTTCGGGACAGGGGGGACTGAAGCTTTCTTT. It encodes CASGFGTGGTEAFF. Filled out from reference TRBV12-5 and TRBJ1-1, the complete variable domain reads DARVTQTPRHKVTEMGQEVTMRCQPILGHNTVFWYRQTMMQGLELLAYFRNRAPLDDSGMPKDRFSAEMPDATLATLKIQPSEPRDSAVYFCASGFGTGGTEAFFGQGTRLTVV.

This clone was counted only a few times. The chain joins TRBV27 to TRBJ1-5; TRBD1 aligns across 7 bases. V was clipped by 8 bases and J by 3 bases; unmatched bases: 10. This CDR3 contains 15 residues. Germline V CDR1 and CDR2: MNHEY, SMNVEV (reference sequence). CDR3 nucleotides: TGTGCCAGCCAAGGGGGCCCAGGCCCCAATCAGCCCCAGCATTTT. Protein sequence: CASQGGPGPNQPQHF.

The chain carries TRBV11-2 and TRBJ2-1; 7 nucleotides align to TRBD2. This CDR3 spans 15 amino acids. Germline CDR1 reads SGHAT; CDR2 reads FQNNGV. Losses at the gene ends were 0 bases for V and 3 bases for J; bases not matched to a gene: 2. CDR3: CASSLEGLGYNEQFF. As DNA, the CDR3 is TGTGCCAGCAGCTTAGAAGGACTAGGCTACAATGAGCAGTTCTTC.

The chain is built from TRBV5-6 and TRBJ2-1; D is possibly TRBD2 (5 bases). Trimming cost V 0 bases and J 11 bases, with 21 bases left between them. This CDR3 has 16 residues. CDR1 SGHDT and CDR2 YYEEEE come from the germline V gene. CDR3 in DNA: TGTGCCAGCAGCTTGGCCTTGGCGACTACCTATTCTCAGCAGTTCTTC. It yields the protein CASSLALATTYSQQFF.

The chain combines TRBV18 with TRBJ2-2, with a possible D match to TRBD2 (7 bases). This CDR3 is 20 amino acids long. V dropped 5 bases and J dropped 2 bases, with 27 bases sitting between them. Germline CDR1 KGHSH, CDR2 LQKENI. Here the CDR3 DNA reads TGTGCCAGCTCAATACGGTGGGGGCTAGCGGAAAACGAAAACACCGGGGAGCTGTTTTTT. Translating gives CASSIRWGLAENENTGELFF.

This clone was observed a few times. The rearrangement uses TRBV6-6 and TRBJ2-1; TRBD2 matches at 7 bases. Germline-derived CDR1 and CDR2 are MNHNY and SVGAGI (reference sequence). CDR3 length: 14 amino acids. The J segment lost 7 bases and the V segment lost 2 bases, leaving 5 bases of the junction unmatched. The CDR3 sequence: CASSYRSGLNEQFF. The CDR3 DNA is TGTGCCAGCAGTTACCGTAGCGGGCTAAATGAGCAGTTCTTC.

This chain uses TRBV19 with TRBJ2-5, with a possible D match to TRBD2 (6 bases). The CDR3 consists of 16 residues. V lost 3 bases, J lost 1 base, and 15 bases lay in between. Looked up from germline, CDR1 is LNHDA and CDR2 is SQIVND (reference sequence). CDR3 sequence reads: CASSIGGLRGQETQYF. The CDR3 nucleotides are TGTGCCAGTAGTATCGGGGGTTTGCGGGGCCAAGAGACCCAGTACTTC.

The CDR3 reads CASSQRETHEQYF. The CDR3 DNA reads TGTGCCAGCAGCCAGCGGGAGACCCACGAGCAGTACTTC. The chain carries TRBV5-8 and TRBJ2-7; 8 bases line up with TRBD2. CDR3 length equals 13 residues. CDR1 SGHTS and CDR2 YDEGEE come from the germline V gene. The ends lost 4 bases at V and 5 bases at J; junction bases unmatched: 5.

This chain joins TRBV23-1 and TRBJ1-1; 7 bases fit TRBD1. TRBV23-1 is filed as an ORF, its function uncertain. V lost 3 bases and J lost 1; bases outside the gene matches: 8. The CDR3 contains 16 residues. In DNA form, the CDR3 reads TGCGCCAGCAGTCACCCCAAGGGACAGCCGAACACTGAAGCTTTCTTT. Protein product: CASSHPKGQPNTEAFF.